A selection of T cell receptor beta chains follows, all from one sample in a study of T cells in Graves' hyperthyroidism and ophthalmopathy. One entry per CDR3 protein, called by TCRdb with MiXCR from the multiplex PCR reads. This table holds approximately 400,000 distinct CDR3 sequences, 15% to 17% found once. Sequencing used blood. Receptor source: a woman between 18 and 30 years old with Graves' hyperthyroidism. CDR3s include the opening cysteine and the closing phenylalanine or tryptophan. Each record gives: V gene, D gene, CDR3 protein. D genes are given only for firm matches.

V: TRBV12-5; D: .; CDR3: CASGFRTTNEKLFF
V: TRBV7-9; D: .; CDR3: CASSRTWETQYF
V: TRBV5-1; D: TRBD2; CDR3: CASSLASGSTNEQFF
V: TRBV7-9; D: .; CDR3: CASSLALGQAGGELFF
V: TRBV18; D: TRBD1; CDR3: CASSPPGQGSYEQYF
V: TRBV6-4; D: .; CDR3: CASKVWGPRGYEQYF
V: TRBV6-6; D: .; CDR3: CASSYSLLNTGELFF
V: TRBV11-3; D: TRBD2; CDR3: CASSLVILAGNTGELFF
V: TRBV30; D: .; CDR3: CAWTPPYPGDHEQYF
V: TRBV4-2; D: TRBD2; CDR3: CASSQGVSGGANEQFF
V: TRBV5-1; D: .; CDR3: CASSFAPSNTEAFF
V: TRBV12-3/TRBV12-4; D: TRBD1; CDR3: CASSFSGQGNTEAFF
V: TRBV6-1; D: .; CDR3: CASSEQFF
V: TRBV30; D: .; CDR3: CAWSLKQFYEQYF
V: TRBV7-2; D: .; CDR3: CASRPGVGGELFF
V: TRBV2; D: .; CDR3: CASRKTNSPYGYTF